These T cell receptor beta chains were read from a single sample in a study of blood T cells in healthy people across ages. TCRdb fed the 5' RACE reads into MiXCR, producing one record per CDR3 protein. Found here are 710,000 or so distinct CDR3 sequences, approximately 30% of them singletons; the top ten hold less than 20%. The sample consisted of blood. Source of these receptors: an elderly woman in good health. The CDR3 runs from the conserved cysteine through the conserved F or W. Each record gives: D gene, clone size, J gene, V gene, CDR3 DNA, CDR3 protein. A D gene is named only where the DNA matches it firmly. Not every row has a clone size; where given, it reads once, few, many or a size class.

d_gene: .
abundance: .
j_gene: TRBJ2-3
v_gene: TRBV7-2
CDR3nt: TGTGCCAGCAGCCTCGGAGGGCAGAAAATGGATACGCAGTATTTT
CDR3aa: CASSLGGQKMDTQYF

d_gene: TRBD1
abundance: many
j_gene: TRBJ1-2
v_gene: TRBV30
CDR3nt: TGTGCCTGGAGTGGGTCGGACAGGGGCTATGGCTACACCTTC
CDR3aa: CAWSGSDRGYGYTF

d_gene: TRBD2
abundance: .
j_gene: TRBJ2-5
v_gene: TRBV6-2/TRBV6-3
CDR3nt: TGTGCCAGCAGACAGCGGGATTGGGAGCAGTACTTC
CDR3aa: CASRQRDWEQYF

d_gene: .
abundance: once
j_gene: TRBJ2-3
v_gene: TRBV7-2
CDR3nt: TGTGCCAGCAGCTTAAGCAGTGGGGGCACGCAGTATTTT
CDR3aa: CASSLSSGGTQYF

d_gene: .
abundance: .
j_gene: TRBJ2-1
v_gene: TRBV29-1
CDR3nt: TGCAGCGCTAGCCTGAGTAGGGACGAGCAGTTCTTC
CDR3aa: CSASLSRDEQFF

d_gene: .
abundance: many
j_gene: TRBJ1-2
v_gene: TRBV20-1
CDR3nt: TGCAGTGCTAGAGACACGCTGGGGGGGTGGGACTATGGCTACACCTTC
CDR3aa: CSARDTLGGWDYGYTF

d_gene: .
abundance: many
j_gene: TRBJ1-1
v_gene: TRBV25-1
CDR3nt: TGTGCCAGCAGTGAACCAGGGACCTCGTCTGAAGCTTTCTTT
CDR3aa: CASSEPGTSSEAFF

d_gene: .
abundance: many
j_gene: TRBJ2-5
v_gene: TRBV12-3/TRBV12-4
CDR3nt: TGTGCCAGCAGTTTGGGGGCAGGGTCCGAGACCCAGTACTTC
CDR3aa: CASSLGAGSETQYF

d_gene: .
abundance: .
j_gene: TRBJ1-5
v_gene: TRBV15
CDR3nt: TGTGCCACCTCCGGGACGCGACTCGAGCCCCAGCATTTT
CDR3aa: CATSGTRLEPQHF

d_gene: .
abundance: many
j_gene: TRBJ2-3
v_gene: TRBV20-1
CDR3nt: TGCAGTGCTAGAGCCCCGGGAGATACGCAGTATTTT
CDR3aa: CSARAPGDTQYF

d_gene: .
abundance: .
j_gene: TRBJ1-1
v_gene: TRBV6-6
CDR3nt: TGTGCCAGCAGTTACTGGCTGAACAGCAACACTGAAGCTTTCTTT
CDR3aa: CASSYWLNSNTEAFF

d_gene: .
abundance: few
j_gene: TRBJ2-2
v_gene: TRBV19
CDR3nt: TGTGCCAGTAGTATGAGGGCGAACACCGGGGAGCTGTTTTTT
CDR3aa: CASSMRANTGELFF

d_gene: .
abundance: many
j_gene: TRBJ1-1
v_gene: TRBV12-3/TRBV12-4
CDR3nt: TGTGCCAGCAGTCTAAGACAGACAGGCCGGACTGAAGCTTTCTTT
CDR3aa: CASSLRQTGRTEAFF

d_gene: .
abundance: many
j_gene: TRBJ2-6
v_gene: TRBV5-1
CDR3nt: TGCGCCAGCAGCTTGGGTATCTCTGGGGCCAACGTCCTGACTTTC
CDR3aa: CASSLGISGANVLTF

d_gene: .
abundance: .
j_gene: TRBJ1-1
v_gene: TRBV3-1
CDR3nt: TGTGCCAGCAGCCGGAGGGGTAAGGTGGAAGCTTTCTTT
CDR3aa: CASSRRGKVEAFF

d_gene: TRBD1
abundance: .
j_gene: TRBJ1-2
v_gene: TRBV7-2
CDR3nt: TGTGCCAGCAGCTCTCCCCCCGCGGACAGGGTCTATGGCTACACCTTC
CDR3aa: CASSSPPADRVYGYTF